This TCR beta chain was obtained from a study of cytomegalovirus exposure and HLA in healthy donors. PCR primers comprised 60 Vbeta and 13 Jbeta primers. This table comes from immunoSEQ multiplex PCR, and its TCRdb copy is limited to in-frame clones, with some not included. The repertoire holds about 190,000 clones, with approximately 75% as singletons. This clone came up once. The CDR3 loop spans 17 amino acids. CDR1 and CDR2 from the germline V gene are SGDLS and YYNGEE. Losses at the gene ends were 0 bases for V and 2 bases for J; bases not matched to a gene: 5. The chain recombines TRBV9 with TRBJ2-3; 11 bases fit TRBD2. The TCR sequence derives from a man aged 25-45 years in good health and CMV-seropositive. Sequenced sample: PBMCs. CDR3 protein: CASSVGLAGGATDTQYF. The CDR3 bases are TGTGCCAGCAGCGTAGGGCTAGCGGGGGGCGCCACAGATACGCAGTATTTT.